This T cell receptor beta chain was sequenced in a study of blood T cell repertoires in COVID-19. About the research overall: The samples span acute and convalescent COVID-19 from the United States, Italy and Spain.

Original methodology: Counts of nucleated cells, estimated from reference gene primer amplification, were obtained. The protocol was immunoSEQ multiplex PCR, while the TCRdb copy is restricted to in-frame clones and leaves out a portion. V, J and clone size reflect that table, while D and trimming were determined from the DNA. Counted here are 100,000 to 150,000 clones, around 83% occurring once; the ten biggest clones make up about 6.3%. The CDR3 extends over 12 amino acids. The V end lost 6 bases, the J end lost 6 bases, and 15 bases lay between the germline ends. Germline V gives CDR1 SQVTM, CDR2 ANQGSEA. This clone has just one count.

Sample: peripheral blood. The receptor's source is an elderly man with active or convalescent COVID-19. This chain joins TRBV29-1 and TRBJ2-7; TRBD1 might be the D (6 bases). This CDR3 reads CSVRGDLGEQYF. In DNA, the CDR3 is TGCAGCGTCAGGGGAGACCTCGGCGAGCAGTACTTC.